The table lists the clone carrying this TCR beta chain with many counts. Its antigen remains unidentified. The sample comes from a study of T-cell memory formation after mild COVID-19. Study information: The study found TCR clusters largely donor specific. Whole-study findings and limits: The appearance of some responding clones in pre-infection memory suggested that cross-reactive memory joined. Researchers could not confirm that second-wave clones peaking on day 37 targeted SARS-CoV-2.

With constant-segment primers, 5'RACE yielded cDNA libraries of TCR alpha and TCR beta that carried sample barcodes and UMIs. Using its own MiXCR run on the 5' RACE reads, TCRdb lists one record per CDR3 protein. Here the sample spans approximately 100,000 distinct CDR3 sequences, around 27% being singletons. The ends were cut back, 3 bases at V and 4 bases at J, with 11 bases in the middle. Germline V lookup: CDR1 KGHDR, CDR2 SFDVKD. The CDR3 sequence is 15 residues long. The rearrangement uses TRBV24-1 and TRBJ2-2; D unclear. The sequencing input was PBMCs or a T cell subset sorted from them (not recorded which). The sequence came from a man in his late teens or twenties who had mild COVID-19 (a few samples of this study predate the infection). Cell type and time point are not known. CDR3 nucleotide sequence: TGTGCCACCAGTGATCCGAGACGAACCACCGGGGAGCTGTTTTTT. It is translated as CATSDPRRTTGELFF.